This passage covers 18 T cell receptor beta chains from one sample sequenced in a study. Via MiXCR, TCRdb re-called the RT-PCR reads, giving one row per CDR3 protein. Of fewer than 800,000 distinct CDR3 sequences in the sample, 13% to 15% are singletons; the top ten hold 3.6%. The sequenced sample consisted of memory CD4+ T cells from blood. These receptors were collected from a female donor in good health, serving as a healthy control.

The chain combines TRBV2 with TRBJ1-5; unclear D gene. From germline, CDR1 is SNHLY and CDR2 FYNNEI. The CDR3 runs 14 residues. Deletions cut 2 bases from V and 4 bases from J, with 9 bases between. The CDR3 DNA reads TGTGCCAGCAGTGAATTCAACGGAAATCAGCCCCAGCATTTT. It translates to CASSEFNGNQPQHF.

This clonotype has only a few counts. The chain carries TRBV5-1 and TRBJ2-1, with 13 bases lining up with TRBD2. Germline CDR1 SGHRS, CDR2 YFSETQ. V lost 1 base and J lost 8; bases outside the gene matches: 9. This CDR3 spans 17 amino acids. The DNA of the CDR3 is TGCGCCAGCAGCTTGAACCCCGGGACTAGCGGGAACGATGAGCAGTTCTTC. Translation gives CASSLNPGTSGNDEQFF.

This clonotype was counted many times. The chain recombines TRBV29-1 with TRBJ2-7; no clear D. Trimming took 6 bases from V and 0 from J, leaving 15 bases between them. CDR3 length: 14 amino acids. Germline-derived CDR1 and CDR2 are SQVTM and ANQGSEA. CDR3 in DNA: TGCAGCGTCCGTATGGACGGAAGCTCCTACGAGCAGTACTTC. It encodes CSVRMDGSSYEQYF.

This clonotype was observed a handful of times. The CDR3 loop reads CASIDVGVRPVRRNQPQHF. CDR3 coding DNA: TGTGCCAGCATCGACGTGGGGGTACGACCGGTACGCCGAAATCAGCCCCAGCATTTT. This chain joins TRBV7-2 and TRBJ1-5, with D perhaps matching TRBD1 (5 bases). From germline, CDR1 is SGHTA and CDR2 FQGNSA. This CDR3 is built from 19 residues. V was clipped by 7 bases and J by 4 bases, with 29 bases between them.

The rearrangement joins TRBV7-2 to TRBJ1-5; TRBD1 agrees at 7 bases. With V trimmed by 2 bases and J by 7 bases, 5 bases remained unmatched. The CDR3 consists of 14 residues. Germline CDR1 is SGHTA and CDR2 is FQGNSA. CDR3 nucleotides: TGTGCCAGCAGCTTACAGACAGGGATGCAGCCCCAGCATTTT. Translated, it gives CASSLQTGMQPQHF.

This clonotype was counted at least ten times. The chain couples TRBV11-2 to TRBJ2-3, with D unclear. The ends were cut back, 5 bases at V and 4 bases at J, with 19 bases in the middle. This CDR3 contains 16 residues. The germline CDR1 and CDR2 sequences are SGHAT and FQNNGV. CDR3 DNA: TGTGCCAGCAGCGACCCCCTACGTACGTTTCCAGATACGCAGTATTTT. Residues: CASSDPLRTFPDTQYF. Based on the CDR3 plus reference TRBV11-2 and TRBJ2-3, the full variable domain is EAGVAQSPRYKIIEKRQSVAFWCNPISGHATLYWYQQILGQGPKLLIQFQNNGVVDDSQLPKDRFSAERLKGVDSTLKIQPAKLEDSAVYLCASSDPLRTFPDTQYFGPGTRLTVL.

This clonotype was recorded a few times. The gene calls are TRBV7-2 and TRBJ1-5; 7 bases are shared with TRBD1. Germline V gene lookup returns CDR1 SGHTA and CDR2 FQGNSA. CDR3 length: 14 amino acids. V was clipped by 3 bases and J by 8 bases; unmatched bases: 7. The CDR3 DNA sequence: TGTGCCAGCAGCTTCCCCGACAGGGCGGAGCCCCAGCATTTT. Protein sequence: CASSFPDRAEPQHF.

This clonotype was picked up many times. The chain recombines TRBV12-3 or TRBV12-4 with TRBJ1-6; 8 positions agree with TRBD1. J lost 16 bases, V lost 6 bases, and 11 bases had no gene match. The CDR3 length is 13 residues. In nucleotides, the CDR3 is TGTGCCAGCAGGACAGGGGCCGTTCCTTCTCTCCACTTT. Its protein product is CASRTGAVPSLHF.

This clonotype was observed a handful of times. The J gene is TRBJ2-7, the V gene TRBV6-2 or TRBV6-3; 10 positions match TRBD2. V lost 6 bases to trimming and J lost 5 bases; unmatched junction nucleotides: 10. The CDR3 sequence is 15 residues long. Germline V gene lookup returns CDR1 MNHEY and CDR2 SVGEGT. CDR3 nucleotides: TGTGCCAGCAGGCCGCGGCTAGCGGGAGCTAACGAGCAGTACTTC. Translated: CASRPRLAGANEQYF.

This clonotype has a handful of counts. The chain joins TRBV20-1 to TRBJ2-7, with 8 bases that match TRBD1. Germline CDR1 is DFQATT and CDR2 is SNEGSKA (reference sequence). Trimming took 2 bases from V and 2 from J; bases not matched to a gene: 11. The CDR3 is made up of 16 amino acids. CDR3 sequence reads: CSARSATGASTYEQYF. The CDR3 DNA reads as TGCAGTGCTAGATCGGCGACAGGGGCTTCGACCTACGAGCAGTACTTC.

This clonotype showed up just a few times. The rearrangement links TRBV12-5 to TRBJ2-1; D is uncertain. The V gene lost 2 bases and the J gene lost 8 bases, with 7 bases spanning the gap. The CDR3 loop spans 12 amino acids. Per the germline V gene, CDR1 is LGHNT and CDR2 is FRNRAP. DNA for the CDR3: TGTGCTAGTGGTTTGCTACGGGATGAGCAGTTCTTC. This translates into CASGLLRDEQFF.

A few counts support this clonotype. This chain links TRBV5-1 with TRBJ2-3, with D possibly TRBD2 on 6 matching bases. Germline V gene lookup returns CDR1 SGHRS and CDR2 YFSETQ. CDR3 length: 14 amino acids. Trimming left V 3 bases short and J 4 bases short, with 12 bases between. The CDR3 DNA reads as TGCGCCAGCAGCTCCGGGGCGGGGTCAGATACGCAGTATTTT. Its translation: CASSSGAGSDTQYF.

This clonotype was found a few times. The CDR3 DNA reads TGTGCCAGCAGTGTATCACAGGGATACGGGGAGCTGTTTTTT. This sequence encodes CASSVSQGYGELFF. The V and J genes are TRBV2 and TRBJ2-2; D perhaps matches TRBD1 (6 bases). The CDR3 is made up of 14 amino acids. Germline V gene sequence: CDR1 SNHLY, CDR2 FYNNEI. The V and J ends lost 4 bases and 7 bases respectively, with 13 bases between them.

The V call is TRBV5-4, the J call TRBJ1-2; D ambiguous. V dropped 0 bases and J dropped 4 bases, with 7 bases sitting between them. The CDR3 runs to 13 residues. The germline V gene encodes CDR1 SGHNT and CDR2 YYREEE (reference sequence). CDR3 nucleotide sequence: TGTGCCAGCAGCTTGGAGGTTTTCTATGGCTACACCTTC. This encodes CASSLEVFYGYTF.

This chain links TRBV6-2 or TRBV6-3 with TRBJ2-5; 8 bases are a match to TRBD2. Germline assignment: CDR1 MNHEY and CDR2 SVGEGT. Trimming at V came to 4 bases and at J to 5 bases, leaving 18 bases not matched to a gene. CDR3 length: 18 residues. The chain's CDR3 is CASSWDARTGGMEETQYF. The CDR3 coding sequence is TGTGCCAGCAGTTGGGACGCCCGGACGGGAGGGATGGAGGAGACCCAGTACTTC.

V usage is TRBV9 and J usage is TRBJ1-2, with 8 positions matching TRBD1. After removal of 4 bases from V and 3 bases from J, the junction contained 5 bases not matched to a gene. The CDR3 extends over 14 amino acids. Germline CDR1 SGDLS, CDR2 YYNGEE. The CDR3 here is CASSPGQGDYGYTF. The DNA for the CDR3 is TGTGCCAGCAGCCCCGGACAGGGCGACTATGGCTACACCTTC.

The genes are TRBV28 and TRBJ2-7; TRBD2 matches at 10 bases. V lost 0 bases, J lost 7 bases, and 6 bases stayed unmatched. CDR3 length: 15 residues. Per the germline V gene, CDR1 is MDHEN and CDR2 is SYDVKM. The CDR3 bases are TGTGCCAGCAGTTTATGGGCTAGCGGGAGTAGGGAGCAGTACTTC. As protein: CASSLWASGSREQYF.

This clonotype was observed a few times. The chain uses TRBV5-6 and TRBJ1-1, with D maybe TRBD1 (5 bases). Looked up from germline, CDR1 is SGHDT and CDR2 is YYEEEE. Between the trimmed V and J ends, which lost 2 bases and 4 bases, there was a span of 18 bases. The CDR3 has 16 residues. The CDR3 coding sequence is TGTGCCAGCAGCTTTGACGCCTGGGGCGCAGGCACTGAAGCTTTCTTT. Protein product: CASSFDAWGAGTEAFF.